The text below deals with one T cell receptor beta chain. Method: immunoSEQ multiplex PCR; TCRdb's copy keeps in-frame clones and lacks some. The table includes tens of thousands of clones, roughly 90% detected once. This sample was taken from a study of blood T cell repertoires in COVID-19. Sequencing used peripheral blood. The clonotype was recovered from a man in his fifties or sixties with active COVID-19.

CDR3 in amino acids: CASAEQGGSPLHF. DNA for the CDR3: TGTGCCAGCGCTGAGCAGGGTGGGTCACCCCTCCACTTT. V gene TRBV6-4 combines with J gene TRBJ1-6, with D possibly matching TRBD1 (5 bases). V lost 8 bases and J lost 10, with 15 bases in between. Germline CDR1 and CDR2: MRHNA and SNTAGT. The CDR3 covers 13 residues.